One sample yielded the 12 T cell receptor beta chains listed below, sequenced in a study of CD8+ T cells in alopecia areata. Treatment specified: oral pan-JAK inhibitor, 5-10 mg twice daily. Extraction and reverse transcription of RNA yielded cDNA as the sequencing template. Using immunoSEQ multiplex PCR, the repertoire was profiled, and TCRdb retains in-frame clones only, with some absent. The profile shows approximately 150,000 clones, roughly 86% of them singletons. Sequenced here: CD8+ T cells sorted from blood, sampled at week 4, from a patient treated with tofacitinib. These receptors all stem from a human donor with alopecia areata.

In its sample, this clone was seen once. The rearrangement joins TRBV27 to TRBJ2-3; D unclear. Germline-derived CDR1 and CDR2 are MNHEY and SMNVEV (reference sequence). The CDR3 runs to 15 residues. Trimming cost V 1 base and J 0 bases, with 8 bases left between them. CDR3 in DNA: TGTGCCAGCAGTTTATATATGGGGAGCACAGATACGCAGTATTTT. Protein: CASSLYMGSTDTQYF.

This chain uses TRBV27 with TRBJ2-5; D might be TRBD1 (6 bases). The end of the DNA is better explained by TRBJ2-7, so the J call may be wrong. The germline V gene has CDR1 MNHEY and CDR2 SMNVEV (reference sequence). The CDR3 has 16 amino acids. The CDR3 DNA follows: TGTGCCAGCAGTTTATCCAGGGGAACGGTCTCCTACGAGCAGTACTTC. It translates to CASSLSRGTVSYEQYF.

This chain uses TRBV10-3 with TRBJ2-2; D unclear. There are 12 residues in the CDR3. V dropped 10 bases and J dropped 5 bases, with 11 bases sitting between them. The germline V gene encodes CDR1 ENHRY and CDR2 SYGVKD. Here the CDR3 reads CATRSETGELFF. The CDR3 DNA sequence: TGTGCCACCCGATCCGAGACCGGGGAGCTGTTTTTT.

CDR3 bases: TGTGCCAGCAGTCGCCTAGCGGGAGTCATCAATGAGCAGTTCTTC. Amino acid sequence: CASSRLAGVINEQFF. The V gene is TRBV25-1, the J gene TRBJ2-1; 10 bases agree with TRBD2. The length of the CDR3 is 15 residues. V trimming: 5 bases; J trimming: 6 bases; junction bases outside the gene matches: 7. The germline V gene encodes CDR1 MGHDK and CDR2 SYGVNS.

This sequence joins TRBV10-2 and TRBJ2-1, with D possibly being TRBD2 (6 bases). Trimming took 4 bases from V and 8 from J, leaving 12 bases between them. The CDR3 length is 13 residues. CDR1 is WSHSY and CDR2 is SAAADI in the germline V gene. The CDR3 region is CASSGLARDEQFF. CDR3 bases: TGCGCCAGCAGTGGCCTAGCGAGGGATGAGCAGTTCTTC.

The chain uses TRBV10-2 and TRBJ2-1; D uncertain. Trimming removed 8 bases at V and 8 bases at J, with 10 bases between. The CDR3 has 11 amino acids. Germline V CDR1 and CDR2: WSHSY, SAAADI. CDR3 sequence (DNA): TGCGCCAGCCGGCTCGCGGATGAGCAGTTCTTC. Translation: CASRLADEQFF.

The chain combines TRBV4-1 with TRBJ2-3; the D gene is possibly TRBD1 (5 bases). Trimming took 4 bases from V and 0 from J, leaving 11 bases between them. Germline V CDR1 and CDR2: MGHRA, YSYEKL. The CDR3 length is 15 residues. Written as DNA, the CDR3 is TGCGCCAGCAGCCGCCAGGGCCAAAGCACAGATACGCAGTATTTT. Translating it yields CASSRQGQSTDTQYF.

The chain joins TRBV7-9 to TRBJ2-7; tentatively, D is TRBD1 (5 bases). Germline CDR1 SEHNR, CDR2 FQNEAQ (reference sequence). The V gene lost 5 bases and the J gene lost 0 bases, with 23 bases spanning the gap. The CDR3 sequence is 18 residues long. The DNA of the CDR3 is TGTGCCAGCAGCCCACCTTCGACAACAGGCTTGAGCTCCTACGAGCAGTACTTC. This sequence encodes CASSPPSTTGLSSYEQYF.

This clone appeared a few times. V is TRBV27 and J is TRBJ2-7, with D perhaps matching TRBD1 (6 bases). Germline lookup yields CDR1 MNHEY and CDR2 SMNVEV (reference sequence). CDR3 length: 16 amino acids. The V end was cut by 0 bases, the J end by 1 base, with 13 bases between. The CDR3 sequence: CASSLSTSQGSYEQYF. CDR3 bases: TGTGCCAGCAGTTTATCCACTTCACAGGGATCCTACGAGCAGTACTTC.

This chain's CDR3 is CASSPEPAGSRGQETQYF. The CDR3, as DNA: TGTGCCAGCTCACCGGAGCCAGCGGGGAGCAGGGGCCAAGAGACCCAGTACTTC. The genes are TRBV18 and TRBJ2-5; a weak D match, TRBD2 (7 bases). Trimming pared 3 bases from V and 1 base from J, leaving 21 bases between. The CDR3 consists of 18 residues. CDR1 is KGHSH, CDR2 LQKENI, per germline.

J is TRBJ2-1 and V is TRBV25-1; TRBD2 matches 10 bases. CDR1 is MGHDK and CDR2 is SYGVNS in the germline V gene. Trimming removed 4 bases from V and 7 bases from J; junction bases left unmatched: 4. The CDR3 is made up of 14 amino acids. The CDR3 spells CASSASGRANEQFF. For the CDR3, the DNA is TGTGCCAGCAGTGCGAGCGGGAGGGCTAATGAGCAGTTCTTC.

The rearrangement links TRBV19 to TRBJ2-5, with 8 bases identical to TRBD2. V lost 6 bases, J lost 3 bases, and 9 bases stayed unmatched. The V gene's germline CDR1 is LNHDA and CDR2 SQIVND (reference sequence). The CDR3 is made up of 15 amino acids. CDR3 loop: CASRDQREREETQYF. Written as DNA, the CDR3 is TGTGCCAGTAGAGACCAGCGGGAGAGGGAAGAGACCCAGTACTTC.